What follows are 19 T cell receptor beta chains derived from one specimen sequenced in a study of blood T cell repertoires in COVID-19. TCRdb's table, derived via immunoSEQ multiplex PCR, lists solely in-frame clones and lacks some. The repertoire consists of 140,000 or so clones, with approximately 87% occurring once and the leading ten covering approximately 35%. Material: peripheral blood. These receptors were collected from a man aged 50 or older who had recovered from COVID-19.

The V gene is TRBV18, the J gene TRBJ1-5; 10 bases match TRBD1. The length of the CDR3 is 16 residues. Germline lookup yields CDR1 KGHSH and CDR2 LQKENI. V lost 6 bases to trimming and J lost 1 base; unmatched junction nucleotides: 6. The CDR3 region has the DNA TGTGCCAGCTCCCCGGGACAGGGGATAAGCAATCAGCCCCAGCATTTT. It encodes CASSPGQGISNQPQHF.

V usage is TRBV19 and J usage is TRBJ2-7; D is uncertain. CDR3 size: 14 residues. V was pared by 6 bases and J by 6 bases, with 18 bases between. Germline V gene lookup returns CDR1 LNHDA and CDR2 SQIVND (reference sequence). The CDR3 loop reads CASRPTVTGAEQYF. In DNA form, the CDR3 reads TGTGCCAGTAGACCCACAGTCACCGGCGCCGAGCAGTACTTC.

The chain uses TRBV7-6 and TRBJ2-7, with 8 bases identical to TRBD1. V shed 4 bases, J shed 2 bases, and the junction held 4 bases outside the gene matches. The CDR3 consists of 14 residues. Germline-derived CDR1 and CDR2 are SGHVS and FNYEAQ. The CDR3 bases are TGTGCCAGCAGCTCCAGGGGGCGACCCTACGAGCAGTACTTC. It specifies CASSSRGRPYEQYF. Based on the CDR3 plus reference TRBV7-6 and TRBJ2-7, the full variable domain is GAGVSQSPRYKVTKRGQDVALRCDPISGHVSLYWYRQALGQGPEFLTYFNYEAQQDKSGLPNDRFSAERPEGSISTLTIQRTEQRDSAMYRCASSSRGRPYEQYFGPGTRLTVT.

The CDR3 loop is CASSHTHEGGEQYF. In DNA, the CDR3 is TGTGCCAGCAGCCATACCCATGAGGGAGGCGAGCAGTACTTC. V gene TRBV14 combines with J gene TRBJ2-7, with D perhaps matching TRBD2 (6 bases). Germline lookup yields CDR1 SGHDN and CDR2 FVKESK. The CDR3 consists of 14 residues. The V and J ends lost 3 bases and 6 bases respectively, with 15 bases between them.

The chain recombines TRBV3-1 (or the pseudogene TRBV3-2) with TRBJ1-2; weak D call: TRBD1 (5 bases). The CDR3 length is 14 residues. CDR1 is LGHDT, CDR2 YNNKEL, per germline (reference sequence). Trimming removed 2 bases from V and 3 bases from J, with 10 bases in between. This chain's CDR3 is CASSQWGNDYGYTF. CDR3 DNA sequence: TGTGCCAGCAGCCAATGGGGCAACGACTATGGCTACACCTTC.

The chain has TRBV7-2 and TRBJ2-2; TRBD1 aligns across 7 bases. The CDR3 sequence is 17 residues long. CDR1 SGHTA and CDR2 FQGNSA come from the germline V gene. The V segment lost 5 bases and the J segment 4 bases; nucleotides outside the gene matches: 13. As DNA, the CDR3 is TGTGCCAGCAGCCGTACAGGGGATGGAGTTCGCACCGGGGAGCTGTTTTTT. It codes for CASSRTGDGVRTGELFF.

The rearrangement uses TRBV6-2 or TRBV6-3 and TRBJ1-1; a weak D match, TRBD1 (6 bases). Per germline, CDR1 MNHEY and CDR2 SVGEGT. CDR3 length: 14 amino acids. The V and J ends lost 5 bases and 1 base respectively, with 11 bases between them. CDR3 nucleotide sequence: TGTGCCAGCAGTGACCAGGGGAGGAACACTGAAGCTTTCTTT. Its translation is CASSDQGRNTEAFF.

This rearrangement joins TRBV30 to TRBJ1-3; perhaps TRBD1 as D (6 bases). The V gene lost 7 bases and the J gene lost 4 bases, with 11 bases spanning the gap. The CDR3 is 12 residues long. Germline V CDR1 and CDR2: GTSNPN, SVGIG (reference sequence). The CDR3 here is CASRGAGNTIYF. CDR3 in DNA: TGTGCCTCCAGGGGAGCGGGAAACACCATATATTTT.

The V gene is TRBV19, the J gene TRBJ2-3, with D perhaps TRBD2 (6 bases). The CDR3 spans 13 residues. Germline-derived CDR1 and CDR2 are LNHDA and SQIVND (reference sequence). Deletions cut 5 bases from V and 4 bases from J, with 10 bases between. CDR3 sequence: CASSAGLPDTQYF. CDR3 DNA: TGTGCCAGTAGTGCGGGACTTCCAGATACGCAGTATTTT.

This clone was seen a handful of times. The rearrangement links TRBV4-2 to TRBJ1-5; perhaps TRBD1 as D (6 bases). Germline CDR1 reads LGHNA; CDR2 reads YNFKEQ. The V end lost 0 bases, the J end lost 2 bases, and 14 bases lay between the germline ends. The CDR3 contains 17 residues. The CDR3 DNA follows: TGTGCCAGCAGCCAAGATCCCCGGCCAGGGGGCAATCAGCCCCAGCATTTT. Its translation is CASSQDPRPGGNQPQHF.

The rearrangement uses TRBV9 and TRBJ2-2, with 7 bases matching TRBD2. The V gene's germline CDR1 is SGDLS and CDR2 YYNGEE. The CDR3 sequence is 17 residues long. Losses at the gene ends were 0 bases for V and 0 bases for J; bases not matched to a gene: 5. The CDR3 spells CASSVGASGANTGELFF. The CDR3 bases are TGTGCCAGCAGCGTAGGGGCTAGCGGTGCGAACACCGGGGAGCTGTTTTTT.

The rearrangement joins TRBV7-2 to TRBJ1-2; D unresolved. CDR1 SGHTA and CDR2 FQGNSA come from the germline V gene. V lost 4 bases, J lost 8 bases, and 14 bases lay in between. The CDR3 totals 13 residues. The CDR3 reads CASSYLGSGGYTF. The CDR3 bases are TGTGCCAGCAGCTACCTAGGCTCGGGGGGCTACACCTTC.

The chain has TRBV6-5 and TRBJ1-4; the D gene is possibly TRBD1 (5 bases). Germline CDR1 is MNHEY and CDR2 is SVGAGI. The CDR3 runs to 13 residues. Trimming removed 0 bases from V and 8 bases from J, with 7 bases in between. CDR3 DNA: TGTGCCAGCAGTTACTCGGGGGGAGAAAAACTGTTTTTT. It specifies CASSYSGGEKLFF.

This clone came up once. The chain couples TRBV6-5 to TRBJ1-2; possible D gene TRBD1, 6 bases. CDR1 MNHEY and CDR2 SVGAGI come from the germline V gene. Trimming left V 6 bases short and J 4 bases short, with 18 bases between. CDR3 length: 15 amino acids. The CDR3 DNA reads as TGTGCCAGCAGGAACAATGGGGGGGCGGGCTATGGCTACACCTTC. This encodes CASRNNGGAGYGYTF.

The CDR3 DNA sequence: TGTGCCAGCAGCGCTGTATCGGGGTCTCTGACCGGGGAGCTGTTTTTT. Amino acid sequence: CASSAVSGSLTGELFF. The chain employs TRBV7-2 and TRBJ2-2; tentatively, D is TRBD2 (5 bases). This CDR3 is 16 amino acids long. V dropped 5 bases and J dropped 5 bases, with 18 bases sitting between them. CDR1 SGHTA and CDR2 FQGNSA come from the germline V gene. The full variable domain, its missing parts supplied by reference TRBV7-2 and TRBJ2-2, is GAGVSQSPSNKVTEKGKDVELRCDPISGHTALYWYRQSLGQGLEFLIYFQGNSAPDKSGLPSDRFSAERTGGSVSTLTIQRTQQEDSAVYLCASSAVSGSLTGELFFGEGSRLTVL.

In nucleotides, the CDR3 is TGTGCCAGCAGCTTGGCAGGGTTTAACTATGGCTACACCTTC. Encoded protein: CASSLAGFNYGYTF. This sequence joins TRBV5-6 and TRBJ1-2; TRBD1 is a possible D gene (5 bases). The CDR3 totals 14 residues. V gave up 0 bases and J gave up 1 base, with 7 bases separating them. Germline lookup yields CDR1 SGHDT and CDR2 YYEEEE.

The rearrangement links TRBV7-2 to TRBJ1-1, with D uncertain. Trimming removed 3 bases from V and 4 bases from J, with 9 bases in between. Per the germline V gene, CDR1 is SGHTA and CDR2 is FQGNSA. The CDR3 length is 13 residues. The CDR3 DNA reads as TGTGCCAGCAGCTTTAAGCGGGGCACTGAAGCTTTCTTT. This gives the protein CASSFKRGTEAFF.

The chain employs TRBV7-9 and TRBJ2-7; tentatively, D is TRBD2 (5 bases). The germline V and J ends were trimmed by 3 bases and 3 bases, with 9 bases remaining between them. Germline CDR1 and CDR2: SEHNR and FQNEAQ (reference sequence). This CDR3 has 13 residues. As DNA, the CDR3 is TGTGCCAGCAGCTTTTCCGGGGACTACGAGCAGTACTTC. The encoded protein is CASSFSGDYEQYF. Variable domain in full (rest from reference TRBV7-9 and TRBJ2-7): DTGVSQNPRHKITKRGQNVTFRCDPISEHNRLYWYRQTLGQGPEFLTYFQNEAQLEKSRLLSDRFSAERPKGSFSTLEIQRTEQGDSAMYLCASSFSGDYEQYFGPGTRLTVT.

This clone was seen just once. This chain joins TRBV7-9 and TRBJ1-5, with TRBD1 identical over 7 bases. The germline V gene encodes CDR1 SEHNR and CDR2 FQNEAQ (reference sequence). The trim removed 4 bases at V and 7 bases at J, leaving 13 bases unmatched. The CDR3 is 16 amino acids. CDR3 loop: CASSSGAGGRGQPQHF. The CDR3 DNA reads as TGTGCCAGCAGCTCTGGGGCAGGGGGACGAGGACAGCCCCAGCATTTT.